Listed below are T cell receptor beta chains from one sample, sequenced in a study of neoadjuvant anti-PD-1 for oral cavity cancer. Profiled with immunoSEQ multiplex PCR; TCRdb holds only in-frame clones, not every one. The top ten clones hold about 39% of a sample with nearly 15,000 clones, roughly two fifths of them seen once. This specimen was tumor tissue, taken after nivolumab (anti-PD-1) treatment. These receptors came from a person aged 35-79 years with oral cavity squamous cell carcinoma. CDR3s include the opening cysteine and the closing phenylalanine or tryptophan. The order of the fields is V gene, J gene, CDR3 protein.

TRBV15	TRBJ2-1	CATSRVRLDEQFF
TRBV19	TRBJ1-2	CASSIPTGENYGYTF
TRBV7-9	TRBJ1-3	CASNNRGNTIYF
TRBV19	TRBJ1-2	CAIGQGEVHGYTF
TRBV18	TRBJ2-2	CASSPYLGGQSTGELFF
TRBV19	TRBJ1-5	CASSIIRGLGVSNQPQHF
TRBV5-1	TRBJ1-1	CASSLGESGGSAFF
TRBV5-1	TRBJ2-3	CASSSNPTGTGRSDTQYF
TRBV5-8	TRBJ1-3	CASSLGVSGNTIYF
TRBV7-2	TRBJ2-6	CASSSRGGPSGANVLTF
TRBV10-3	TRBJ2-3	CATQGGEGTDTQYF
TRBV21-1	TRBJ2-2	CASSKSGLAAGELFF
TRBV7-9	TRBJ2-5	CASSLLAGGQETQYF
TRBV15	TRBJ1-3	CATSSVGSGNTIYF
TRBV9	TRBJ1-1	CASSSRLNTEAFF